This TCR beta chain was recovered during a study of control samples from healthy donors and cancer patients. This CDR3 spans 13 amino acids. The V and J ends lost 4 bases and 2 bases respectively, with 6 bases between them. CDR1 and CDR2 (germline): SQVTM, ANQGSEA. Some clones are missing from TCRdb's copy, which holds only in-frame ones; the method was immunoSEQ multiplex PCR. The sample has under 200,000 clones, 80% to 95% seen once. Sequencing was performed on blood. This receptor was identified in a woman under 40 in good health. V gene TRBV29-1 combines with J gene TRBJ2-6; D is ambiguous. The CDR3 nucleotides read TGCAGCGTTGGGGCAGCTGGGGCCAACGTCCTGACTTTC. Translation gives CSVGAAGANVLTF. Using reference TRBV29-1 and TRBJ2-6 for the parts outside the CDR3, the full variable domain is SAVISQKPSRDICQRGTSLTIQCQVDSQVTMMFWYRQQPGQSLTLIATANQGSEATYESGFVIDKFPISRPNLTFSTLTVSNMSPEDSSIYLCSVGAAGANVLTFGAGSRLTVL.